The clone carrying this T cell receptor (beta chain) was observed a few times. The sample belongs to a study of blood T cells in healthy people across ages. Germline CDR1 MNHEY, CDR2 SVGAGI. The CDR3 is made up of 15 amino acids. V was trimmed by 9 bases and J by 6 bases, leaving 20 bases between them. Primed by a sample-barcoded 5' primer and a J-beta primer mix, a second PCR proceeded for about 6 to 11 cycles. TCRdb reprocessed the 5' RACE reads via MiXCR and lists one record per CDR3 protein. The data contain fewer than 1.5 million distinct CDR3 sequences, 42% of them singletons. This rearrangement joins TRBV6-5 to TRBJ2-2; maybe TRBD1 (5 bases). The sample taken for sequencing was blood. This clonotype originated in a woman aged 18-29 years in good health. The CDR3 protein is CASQIRAGSSGELFF. The CDR3 nucleotides are TGTGCCAGTCAAATTCGGGCAGGGTCCTCCGGGGAGCTGTTTTTT.